The clone carrying this T cell receptor (beta chain) was counted ten times or more. The antigen is not known. These data belong to a study of T cells in Graves' hyperthyroidism and ophthalmopathy. Study findings and constraints: The model's output predicted ophthalmopathy at a median of approximately 6.5 months prior to onset.

Between the trimmed V and J ends, which lost 5 bases and 2 bases, there was a span of 10 bases. This CDR3 contains 13 residues. Looked up from germline, CDR1 is SEHNR and CDR2 is FQNEAQ (reference sequence). RNA transcripts provided the source from which TCR beta CDR3 regions were amplified. Initially, a first-round RT-PCR of the TCR CDR3 employed the HTBI primer set. In TCRdb, the multiplex PCR reads were re-called with MiXCR into one record per CDR3 protein. The sample contains approximately 600,000 distinct CDR3 sequences, about 16% of which appear only once. The material sequenced was blood. This receptor was taken from a woman in her 30s with Graves' hyperthyroidism. The V call is TRBV7-9, the J call TRBJ2-7; D is unresolved. CDR3 nucleotide sequence: TGTGCCAGCAGCACGGGCCGTACCTACGAGCAGTACTTC. Translation gives CASSTGRTYEQYF.